This T cell receptor beta chain was sequenced in a study of early stage breast cancer tumors. Study background: Most invasive tumors, about 70% of the 16, were ER+/PR+/HER2-.

Blood replicates held 0.5 ug DNA, tumor or normal breast 1.5 ug, two each. TCRdb's copy holds only in-frame clones and misses some; the assay was immunoSEQ multiplex PCR. The sample carries tens of thousands of clones, around 80% recorded once. The receptor was isolated from a person aged 25 to 39 with breast cancer. Sequenced sample: blood.

CDR3 nucleotides: TGCGCCAGCAGCCGAAGGACAGGGGCTCGCAATGAGCAGTTCTTC. As protein: CASSRRTGARNEQFF. The chain uses TRBV5-1 and TRBJ2-1; TRBD1 agrees at 9 bases. This CDR3 is 15 amino acids long. Germline CDR1 SGHRS, CDR2 YFSETQ. The junction had 8 bases not matched to a gene; V was cut back by 4 bases and J by 6 bases.